This TCR beta chain comes out of a study of CD4+ T cells in melanoma. Sequencing was performed with immunoSEQ multiplex PCR; in TCRdb, only in-frame clones are kept and a portion is missing. The sample lists around 13,000 clones; about 71% were seen once. This CDR3 spans 15 amino acids. V gave up 6 bases and J gave up 7 bases; unmatched junction bases: 11. Germline-derived CDR1 and CDR2 are SGDLS and YYNGEE. The J gene is TRBJ1-4, the V gene TRBV9; 8 nucleotides line up with TRBD1. The TCR originated in a human donor with melanoma. Sample: cells from a culture (not recorded whether cultured in vitro). The CDR3 DNA sequence: TGTGCCAGCAACCGAGGTACAGGGGGTGTTGAAAAACTGTTTTTT. It is translated as CASNRGTGGVEKLFF. The full variable domain, with the rest looked up from reference TRBV9 and TRBJ1-4, is DSGVTQTPKHLITATGQRVTLRCSPRSGDLSVYWYQQSLDQGLQFLIQYYNGEERAKGNILERFSAQQFPDLHSELNLSSLELGDSALYFCASNRGTGGVEKLFFGSGTQLSVL.